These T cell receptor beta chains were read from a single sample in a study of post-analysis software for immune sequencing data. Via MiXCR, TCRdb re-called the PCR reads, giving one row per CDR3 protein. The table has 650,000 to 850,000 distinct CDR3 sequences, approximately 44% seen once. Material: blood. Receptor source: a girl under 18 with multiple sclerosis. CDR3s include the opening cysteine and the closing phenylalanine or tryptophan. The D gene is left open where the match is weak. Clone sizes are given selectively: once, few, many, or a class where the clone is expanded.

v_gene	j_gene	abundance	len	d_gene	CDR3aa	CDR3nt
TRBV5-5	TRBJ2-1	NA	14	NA	CASSLRANYNEQFF	TGTGCCAGCAGCTTGCGAGCGAACTACAATGAGCAGTTCTTC
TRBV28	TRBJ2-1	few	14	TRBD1	CASSFTGQGNEQFF	TGTGCCAGCAGTTTTACGGGACAGGGCAATGAGCAGTTCTTC
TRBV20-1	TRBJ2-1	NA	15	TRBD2	CSARREPAGRNEQFF	TGCAGTGCTAGAAGGGAGCCAGCGGGGAGGAATGAGCAGTTCTTC
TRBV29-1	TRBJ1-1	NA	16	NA	CSVEVHRRWDNTEAFF	TGCAGCGTTGAAGTCCACAGGCGCTGGGATAACACTGAAGCTTTCTTT
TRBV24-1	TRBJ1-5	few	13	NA	CATQGTINQPQHF	TGTGCCACCCAAGGGACTATCAATCAGCCCCAGCATTTT
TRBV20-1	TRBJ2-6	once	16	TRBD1	CSALDPGGAGANVLTF	TGCAGTGCTCTTGATCCAGGGGGCGCCGGGGCCAACGTCCTGACTTTC
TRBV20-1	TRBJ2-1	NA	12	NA	CSATDRYNEQFF	TGCAGTGCTACGGACCGCTACAATGAGCAGTTCTTC
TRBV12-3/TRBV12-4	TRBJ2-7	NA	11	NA	CVSSTVSEQYF	TGTGTCAGCAGTACGGTGAGCGAGCAGTACTTC
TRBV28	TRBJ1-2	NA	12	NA	CASSSGVEGYTF	TGTGCCAGCAGTTCCGGGGTTGAAGGCTACACCTTC
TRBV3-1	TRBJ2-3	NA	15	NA	CASSQEAVITDTQYF	TGTGCCAGCAGCCAAGAGGCAGTCATCACAGATACGCAGTATTTT
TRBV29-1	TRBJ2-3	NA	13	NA	CSVDRDFTDTQYF	TGCAGCGTTGACCGGGACTTCACAGATACGCAGTATTTT
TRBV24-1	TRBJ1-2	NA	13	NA	CATSDDYGYGYTF	TGTGCCACCAGTGACGATTACGGCTATGGCTACACCTTC
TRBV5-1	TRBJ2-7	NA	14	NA	CASSRGDRLYEQYF	TGCGCCAGCAGCCGGGGGGACAGATTATACGAGCAGTACTTC
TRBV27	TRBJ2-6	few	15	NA	CASTGPSSGANVLTF	TGTGCCAGCACCGGGCCCAGCTCTGGGGCCAACGTCCTGACTTTC
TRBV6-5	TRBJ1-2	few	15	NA	CASGRPSGYNYGYTF	TGTGCCAGCGGAAGGCCCTCGGGTTACAACTATGGCTACACCTTC
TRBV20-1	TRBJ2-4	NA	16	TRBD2	CSAVPGTSGRKNIQYF	TGCAGTGCTGTGCCCGGGACTAGCGGGAGGAAAAACATTCAGTACTTC
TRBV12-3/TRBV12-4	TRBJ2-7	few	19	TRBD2	CASSPRPGLAGGPVYEQYF	TGTGCCAGCAGTCCCAGACCGGGACTAGCGGGAGGGCCCGTCTACGAGCAGTACTTC
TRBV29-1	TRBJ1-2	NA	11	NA	CSVDPGGGYTF	TGCAGCGTTGACCCGGGGGGTGGCTACACCTTC
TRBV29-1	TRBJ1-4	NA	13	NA	CSVLGSTSEKLFF	TGCAGCGTCTTGGGGTCAACGAGTGAAAAACTGTTTTTT
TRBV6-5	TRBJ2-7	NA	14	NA	CATRPPRAPYEQYF	TGTGCCACTCGTCCCCCCCGGGCCCCCTACGAGCAGTACTTC
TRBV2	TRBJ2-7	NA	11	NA	CASTGRNEQYF	TGTGCCAGCACAGGGCGTAACGAGCAGTACTTC
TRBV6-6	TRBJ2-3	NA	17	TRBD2	CASSYSTSGRHTDTQYF	TGTGCCAGCAGTTACTCGACTAGCGGGAGGCACACAGATACGCAGTATTTT
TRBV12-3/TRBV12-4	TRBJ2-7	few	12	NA	CASSLVAFEQYF	TGTGCCAGCAGTTTAGTGGCCTTCGAGCAGTACTTC
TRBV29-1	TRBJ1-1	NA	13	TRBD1	CSAATGGNTEAFF	TGCAGCGCCGCCACAGGGGGCAACACTGAAGCTTTCTTT
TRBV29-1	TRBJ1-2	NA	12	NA	CSVQAGVGGYTF	TGCAGCGTTCAAGCAGGGGTCGGCGGCTACACCTTC
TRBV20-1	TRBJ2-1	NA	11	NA	CSAVWESEQFF	TGCAGTGCTGTCTGGGAGAGTGAGCAGTTCTTC
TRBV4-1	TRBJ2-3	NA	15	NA	CASTLFYPSTDTQYF	TGCGCCAGTACCCTTTTCTACCCCAGCACAGATACGCAGTATTTT
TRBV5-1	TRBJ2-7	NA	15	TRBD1	CASSLASGGVYEQYF	TGCGCCAGCAGCTTGGCCTCAGGGGGTGTCTACGAGCAGTACTTC
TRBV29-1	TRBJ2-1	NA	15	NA	CSVDPGDSSYNEQFF	TGCAGCGTCGACCCAGGGGATAGCTCCTACAATGAGCAGTTCTTC
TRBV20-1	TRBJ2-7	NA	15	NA	CSARDNRAILYEQYF	TGCAGTGCTAGAGATAACCGGGCAATTTTGTACGAGCAGTACTTC
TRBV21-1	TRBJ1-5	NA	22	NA	CASSKWRIGTGSSQRRNQPQHF	TGTGCCAGCAGCAAATGGAGAATCGGGACAGGGTCTTCTCAAAGACGGAATCAGCCCCAGCATTTT
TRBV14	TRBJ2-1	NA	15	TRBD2	CAGSPSGRPYNEQFF	TGTGCCGGCAGCCCTAGCGGGAGACCCTACAATGAGCAGTTCTTC
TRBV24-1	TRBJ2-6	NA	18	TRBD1	CATSDVPGQSSGANVLTF	TGTGCCACCAGTGATGTCCCGGGACAGAGCTCTGGGGCCAACGTCCTGACTTTC
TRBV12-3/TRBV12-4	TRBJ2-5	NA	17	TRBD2	CASKHSRGLAGPETQYF	TGTGCCAGCAAACACTCGAGGGGACTAGCGGGACCAGAGACCCAGTACTTC
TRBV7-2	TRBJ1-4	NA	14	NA	CASSPGVNHEKLFF	TGTGCCAGCAGCCCCGGGGTGAATCATGAAAAACTGTTTTTT
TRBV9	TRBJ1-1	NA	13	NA	CASSVNSHTEAFF	TGTGCCAGCAGCGTAAACTCTCACACTGAAGCTTTCTTT
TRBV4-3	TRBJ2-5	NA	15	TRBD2	CASSQELAEELTQYF	TGCGCCAGCAGCCAGGAACTAGCGGAAGAGCTGACCCAGTACTTC
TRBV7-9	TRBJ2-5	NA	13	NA	CASSGRIMETQYF	TGTGCCAGCTCGGGTAGAATAATGGAGACCCAGTACTTC
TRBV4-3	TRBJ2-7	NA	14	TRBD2	CASSRQRGPYEQYF	TGCGCCAGCAGCCGTCAGCGGGGGCCTTACGAGCAGTACTTC
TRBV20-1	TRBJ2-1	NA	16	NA	CSASPQTGISYNEQFF	TGCAGTGCTAGCCCTCAGACAGGCATCTCCTACAATGAGCAGTTCTTC
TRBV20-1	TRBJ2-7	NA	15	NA	CSAPGKIPLQNEQYF	TGCAGTGCCCCCGGGAAAATCCCCCTCCAAAACGAGCAGTACTTC
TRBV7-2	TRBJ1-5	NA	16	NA	CASSLAGQLGNQPQHF	TGTGCCAGCAGCTTAGCGGGGCAGCTAGGCAATCAGCCCCAGCATTTT
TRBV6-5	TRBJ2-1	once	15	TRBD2	CASSPTSGRVTEQFF	TGTGCCAGCAGCCCGACTAGCGGGAGGGTAACTGAGCAGTTCTTC
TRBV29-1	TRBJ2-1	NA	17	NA	CSVEDGGAWSSYNEQFF	TGCAGCGTTGAAGATGGAGGGGCCTGGAGCTCCTACAATGAGCAGTTCTTC
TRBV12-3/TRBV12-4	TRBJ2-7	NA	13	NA	CAIRTDSSYEQYF	TGTGCCATCCGAACGGATAGCTCCTACGAGCAGTACTTC
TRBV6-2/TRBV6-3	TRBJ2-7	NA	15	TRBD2	CASSGAGGRLYEQYF	TGTGCCAGCAGTGGGGCCGGCGGGAGATTATACGAGCAGTACTTC
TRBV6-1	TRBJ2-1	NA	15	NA	CASSEENRSYNEQFF	TGTGCCAGCAGTGAAGAGAATCGCTCCTACAATGAGCAGTTCTTC
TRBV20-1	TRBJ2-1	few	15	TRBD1	CSASSWDREFDEQFF	TGCAGTGCTAGTTCTTGGGACAGGGAGTTCGATGAGCAGTTCTTC
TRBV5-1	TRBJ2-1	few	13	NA	CASRPDGYNEQFF	TGCGCCAGCAGACCAGACGGTTACAATGAGCAGTTCTTC
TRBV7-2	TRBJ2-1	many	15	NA	CASSLGVGSYNEQFF	TGTGCCAGCAGCTTAGGAGTGGGCTCCTACAATGAGCAGTTCTTC
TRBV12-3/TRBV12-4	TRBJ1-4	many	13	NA	CASSLGGGEKLFF	TGTGCCAGCAGTTTAGGTGGGGGTGAAAAACTGTTTTTT
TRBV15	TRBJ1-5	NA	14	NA	CATGPGASNQPQHF	TGTGCCACCGGTCCAGGGGCGAGCAATCAGCCCCAGCATTTT
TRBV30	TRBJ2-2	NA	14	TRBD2	CAWSSGINTGELFF	TGTGCCTGGAGTAGCGGGATTAACACCGGGGAGCTGTTTTTT
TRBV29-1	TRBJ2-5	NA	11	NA	CSVVRSGTQYF	TGCAGCGTTGTACGGAGTGGGACCCAGTACTTC
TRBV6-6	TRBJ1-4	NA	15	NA	CASSYPQEANEKLFF	TGTGCCAGCAGTTACCCACAGGAGGCTAATGAAAAACTGTTTTTT